This T cell receptor beta chain was retrieved from a study of blood T cell repertoires in COVID-19. Study overall: Collection of acute and convalescent COVID-19 samples took place in the United States, Italy and Spain. PBMCs, B-cell-depleted T cells, or T cells were the source of the cDNA or gDNA that made up the material.

In the original workflow: Estimation of nucleated cell counts was performed using reference gene primer amplification. The table came from immunoSEQ multiplex PCR; TCRdb's copy has only in-frame clones and leaves some out. V and J calls and clone size are given by that table; D and trimming were obtained from the DNA. The repertoire includes about 280,000 clones, approximately 88% of them detected once, and roughly 9% sits in the top ten. Germline CDR1 is KGHSH and CDR2 is LQKENI. Trimming cost V 4 bases and J 6 bases; bases outside gene matches: 9. This CDR3 contains 14 residues. The sequenced sample consisted of peripheral blood. The rearrangement links TRBV18 to TRBJ2-7, with 7 nucleotides matching TRBD1. This TCR was sampled from a man aged 18 to 30 with active or convalescent COVID-19. The CDR3 DNA sequence: TGTGCCAGCTCACGACAACAGGGGCCGGGCGAGCAGTACTTC. This codes for CASSRQQGPGEQYF.